Listed below are T cell receptor beta chains from one sample, sequenced in a study of cytomegalovirus exposure and HLA in healthy donors. Produced via immunoSEQ multiplex PCR; TCRdb's table is partial and in-frame only. The sample has 160,000 or so clones, about 88% seen once. The sample taken for sequencing was PBMCs. All receptors derive from a man aged 18 to 30 in good health and CMV-seronegative. Both conserved end residues are part of each CDR3. A D gene is named only where the DNA matches it firmly. Clone size is shown for a subset of rows, as once, few, many or a class of expanded clone.

v_call,j_call,d_call,clone_size,cdr3_aa,cdr3_nt
TRBV6-5,TRBJ1-1,.,.,CASSYSIGLGTEAFF,TGTGCCAGCAGTTACTCGATCGGGTTGGGCACTGAAGCTTTCTTT
TRBV7-6,TRBJ2-3,.,.,CASSLAPGGAKFTDTQYF,TGTGCCAGCAGCTTAGCCCCAGGAGGGGCAAAATTCACAGATACGCAGTATTTT
TRBV6-6,TRBJ1-2,.,.,CATRRGAQADYGYTF,TGTGCCACACGGCGCGGGGCCCAGGCGGACTATGGCTACACCTTC
TRBV7-2,TRBJ2-7,TRBD1,.,CASSHNMVGTGSHEQYF,TGTGCCAGCAGCCACAATATGGTTGGGACAGGGTCGCACGAGCAGTACTTC
TRBV5-1,TRBJ1-6,.,.,CASSLDSFNSPLHF,TGCGCCAGCAGCCTTGACAGCTTTAATTCACCCCTCCACTTT
TRBV5-6,TRBJ1-4,.,.,CASSLALTAQATNEKLFF,TGTGCCAGCAGCTTGGCCTTGACAGCCCAAGCAACTAATGAAAAACTGTTTTTT
TRBV6-6,TRBJ2-1,.,.,CASSYGYEQFF,TGTGCCAGCAGTTACGGCTATGAGCAGTTCTTC
TRBV27,TRBJ2-3,.,.,CASNMGLPTDTQYF,TGTGCCAGCAACATGGGGCTTCCTACAGATACGCAGTATTTT
TRBV28,TRBJ2-3,TRBD1,once,CASSSGTGIVDTQYF,TGTGCCAGCAGTTCGGGGACAGGTATCGTAGATACGCAGTATTTT
TRBV2,TRBJ1-4,TRBD1,.,CASRGQGVTEKLFF,TGTGCCAGCAGAGGACAGGGCGTTACTGAAAAACTGTTTTTT
TRBV6-6,TRBJ2-7,TRBD2,.,CASRFETAGGGEQYF,TGTGCCAGCAGATTTGAAACAGCGGGAGGGGGCGAGCAGTACTTC
TRBV4-1,TRBJ2-2,.,.,CASSLKLGTNTGELFF,TGCGCCAGCAGCCTTAAACTAGGGACGAACACCGGGGAGCTGTTTTTT